The 4 T cell receptor beta chains presented below share a single source sample, sequenced in a study of OX40 agonist ivuxolimab in advanced cancers. Only in-frame clones appear in the TCRdb table, and some are missing; sequencing was by immunoSEQ multiplex PCR. The sample lists 75,000 to 95,000 clones; about 91% were seen once. Here the sequenced sample was CD4+ or CD8+ T cells sorted from blood, taken in a trial of the OX40 agonist ivuxolimab. The receptors originated from an adult with an advanced solid tumor such as melanoma, head and neck, liver or kidney cancer.

This chain uses TRBV25-1 with TRBJ2-5; TRBD2 agrees at 7 bases. J lost 5 bases, V lost 3 bases, and 6 bases had no gene match. The CDR3 spans 14 residues. The V gene's germline CDR1 is MGHDK and CDR2 SYGVNS. As DNA, the CDR3 is TGTGCCAGCAGTGAGTGGGAGGGAGGGGAGACCCAGTACTTC. This codes for CASSEWEGGETQYF.

This clone was counted only a few times. V is TRBV4-1 and J is TRBJ2-2; 9 bases are shared with TRBD1. Germline V gene lookup returns CDR1 MGHRA and CDR2 YSYEKL. The CDR3 consists of 20 residues. The J segment lost 1 base and the V segment lost 4 bases, leaving 16 bases of the junction unmatched. The CDR3 DNA reads as TGCGCCAGCAGCCGGACTATGGCCGGGACAGGGTGGGTGAACACCGGGGAGCTGTTTTTT. This translates into CASSRTMAGTGWVNTGELFF.

The chain carries TRBV7-9 and TRBJ1-1, with D uncertain. The CDR3 is 16 residues long. Trimming took 5 bases from V and 0 from J, leaving 16 bases between them. The germline V gene encodes CDR1 SEHNR and CDR2 FQNEAQ (reference sequence). CDR3 bases: TGTGCCAGCAGCCCCCCCACGGTTTTGATGAACACTGAAGCTTTCTTT. Translated, it gives CASSPPTVLMNTEAFF.

The gene calls are TRBV28 and TRBJ1-3; D is undetermined. CDR1 MDHEN and CDR2 SYDVKM come from the germline V gene. V was clipped by 7 bases and J by 0 bases, with 13 bases between them. The length of the CDR3 is 15 residues. CDR3 coding DNA: TGTGCCAGCAAAAAGGCAGTTCCCTCTGGAAACACCATATATTTT. Protein: CASKKAVPSGNTIYF.